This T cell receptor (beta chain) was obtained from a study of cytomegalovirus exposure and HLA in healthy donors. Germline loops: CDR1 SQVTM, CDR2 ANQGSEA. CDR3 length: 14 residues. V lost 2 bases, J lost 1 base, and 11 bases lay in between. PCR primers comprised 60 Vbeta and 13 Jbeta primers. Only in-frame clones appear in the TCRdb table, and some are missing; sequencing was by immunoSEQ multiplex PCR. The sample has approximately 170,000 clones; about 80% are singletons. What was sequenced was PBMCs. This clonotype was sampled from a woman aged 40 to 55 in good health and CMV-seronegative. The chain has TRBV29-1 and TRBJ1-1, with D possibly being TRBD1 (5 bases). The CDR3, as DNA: TGCAGCGTTGAAAGGGACGGGGGGAACACTGAAGCTTTCTTT. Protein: CSVERDGGNTEAFF. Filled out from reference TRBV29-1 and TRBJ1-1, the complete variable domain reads SAVISQKPSRDICQRGTSLTIQCQVDSQVTMMFWYRQQPGQSLTLIATANQGSEATYESGFVIDKFPISRPNLTFSTLTVSNMSPEDSSIYLCSVERDGGNTEAFFGQGTRLTVV.